This passage covers 3 T cell receptor beta chains from one sample sequenced in a study of blood T cell repertoires in COVID-19. Method: immunoSEQ multiplex PCR; TCRdb's copy keeps in-frame clones and lacks some. The table lists about 20,000 clones, 88% of them singletons, with 11% in the top ten. Input material: peripheral blood. These receptors were collected from a human donor in a cohort sampled during active COVID-19.

The chain employs TRBV19 and TRBJ2-1, with TRBD1 matching over 9 bases. The CDR3 runs to 17 residues. CDR1 and CDR2 from the germline V gene are LNHDA and SQIVND (reference sequence). V shed 0 bases and J 7 bases; nucleotides not matched to a gene: 10. This CDR3 reads CASSIEVWGQGWNEQFF. Written as DNA, the CDR3 is TGTGCCAGTAGTATAGAGGTATGGGGACAGGGTTGGAATGAGCAGTTCTTC.

This clone was seen only a few times. CDR3 coding DNA: TGTGCCTGGAGCATGGACAGGGCGAACACCGGGGAGCTGTTTTTT. Amino acids: CAWSMDRANTGELFF. V usage is TRBV30 and J usage is TRBJ2-2, with 8 positions matching TRBD1. Germline V lookup: CDR1 GTSNPN, CDR2 SVGIG (reference sequence). With V trimmed by 3 bases and J by 0 bases, 3 bases remained unmatched. The CDR3 is made up of 15 amino acids.

The V gene is TRBV5-5, the J gene TRBJ2-2; no definite D call. CDR1 and CDR2 (germline): SGHKS, YYEKEE (reference sequence). The length of the CDR3 is 15 residues. Deletions cut 0 bases from V and 6 bases from J, with 12 bases between. The CDR3 DNA follows: TGTGCCAGCAGCTTGGGGGTCAGGCCTTCCGGGGAGCTGTTTTTT. It translates to CASSLGVRPSGELFF.